This paragraph reports one T cell receptor (beta chain). V lost 4 bases and J 4 bases, leaving 14 bases between the germline ends. This CDR3 is built from 15 residues. The germline CDR1 and CDR2 sequences are SGHAT and FQNNGV. Source study methods: Scientists estimated how many nucleated cells there were by amplifying reference gene primers. Profiling relied on immunoSEQ multiplex PCR, and the TCRdb table lists in-frame clones only, not all of them. That table is the source of V, J and clone size, and D and trimming were worked out from the DNA. This table has hundreds of thousands of clones, about 91% appearing once. This record belongs to a study of blood T cell repertoires in COVID-19. About the study: Spain, Italy and the United States supplied samples that represented acute and convalescent COVID-19.

Residents of under 25 US areas, aged roughly 18 to 89 years, made up the participants. Clinical history reported by participants formed the basis on which cohorts were assigned. The rearrangement links TRBV11-2 to TRBJ1-5, with D possibly TRBD1 on 6 matching bases. Sequenced: PBMCs or T cells enriched from blood (not recorded which). The TCR comes from a middle-aged woman with acute COVID-19. Written as DNA, the CDR3 is TGTGCCAGCAGCTCCGCCCCCGGACAGAATCAGCCCCAGCATTTT. Residues: CASSSAPGQNQPQHF.